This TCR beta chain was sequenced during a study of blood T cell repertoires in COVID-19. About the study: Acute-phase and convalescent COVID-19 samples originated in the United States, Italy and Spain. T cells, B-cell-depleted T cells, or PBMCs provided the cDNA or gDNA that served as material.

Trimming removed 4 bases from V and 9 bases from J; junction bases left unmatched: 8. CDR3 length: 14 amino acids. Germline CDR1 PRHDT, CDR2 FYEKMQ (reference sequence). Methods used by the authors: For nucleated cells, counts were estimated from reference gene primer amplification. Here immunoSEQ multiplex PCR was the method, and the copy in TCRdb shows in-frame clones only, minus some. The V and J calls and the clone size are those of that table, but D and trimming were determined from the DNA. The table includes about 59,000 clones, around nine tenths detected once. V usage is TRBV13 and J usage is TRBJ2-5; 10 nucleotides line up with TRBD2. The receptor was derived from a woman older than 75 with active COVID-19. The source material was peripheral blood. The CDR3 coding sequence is TGTGCCAGCAGCTCAAGCGGGGGGGCCGGTTCCCAGTACTTC. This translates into CASSSSGGAGSQYF. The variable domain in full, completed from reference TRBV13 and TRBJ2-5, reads AAGVIQSPRHLIKEKRETATLKCYPIPRHDTVYWYQQGPGQDPQFLISFYEKMQSDKGSIPDRFSAQQFSDYHSELNMSSLELGDSALYFCASSSSGGAGSQYFGPGTRLLVL.